The entry below describes one TCR beta chain. The sample belongs to a study of blood T cell repertoires in COVID-19. Overall study context: T cells, B-cell-depleted T cells, or PBMCs supplied cDNA or gDNA.

As processed by the authors: Amplified reference gene primers provided the basis for estimating nucleated cell counts. Profiled with immunoSEQ multiplex PCR; TCRdb holds only in-frame clones, not every one. V, J and clone size reflect that table, while D and trimming were determined from the DNA. This sample has 65,000 to 95,000 clones, with 87% found just once. Trimming removed 2 bases from V and 8 bases from J, with 9 bases in between. The CDR3 is 12 amino acids. Germline values: CDR1 MNHEY, CDR2 SVGAGI. The chain employs TRBV6-5 and TRBJ1-2; possible D gene TRBD1, 5 bases. This TCR came from a man aged 30 to 39 with acute or convalescent COVID-19. The sequenced sample was peripheral blood. As DNA, the CDR3 is TGTGCCAGCAGTTACGCGGGACGGGGCTACACCTTC. Translated, it gives CASSYAGRGYTF.